This section outlines one TCR beta chain sequence together with its context. Authors' analysis steps: Using reference gene primer amplification, nucleated cell counts were estimated. Sequencing was performed with immunoSEQ multiplex PCR; in TCRdb, only in-frame clones are kept and a portion is missing. Clone size and V and J calls were adopted from that table, with D and trimming inferred from the DNA. The table includes 110,000 to 150,000 clones, around 79% detected once. This sample stems from a study of blood T cell repertoires in COVID-19. The overall study: Sources were T cells, B-cell-depleted T cells, or PBMCs; the material itself was cDNA or gDNA.

The V gene lost 4 bases and the J gene lost 7 bases, with 10 bases spanning the gap. The length of the CDR3 is 12 residues. The sequencing sample was made of peripheral blood. The V gene is TRBV12-3 or TRBV12-4, the J gene TRBJ1-2, with D perhaps TRBD1 (5 bases). This clonotype was obtained from a woman aged 70-85 years with COVID-19, enrolled during active disease. The chain's CDR3 is CASSSRVSGYTF. The CDR3, as DNA: TGTGCCAGCAGTTCCAGGGTGAGTGGCTACACCTTC.